What follows describes a single T cell receptor (beta chain). This sample stems from a study of blood T cell repertoires in COVID-19. Study-level information: T cells, B-cell-depleted T cells, or PBMCs provided the cDNA or gDNA that served as material.

Original data processing: Reference gene primer amplification gave nucleated cell count estimates. The method was immunoSEQ multiplex PCR; TCRdb's version includes in-frame clones alone and lacks a portion of them. For V, J and clone size, that table is used; D and trimming come from the DNA. The sample yields about 440,000 clones, about 85% seen once. This CDR3 has 15 amino acids. V dropped 6 bases and J dropped 4 bases, with 18 bases sitting between them. The germline gives CDR1 LNHDA, CDR2 SQIVND (reference sequence). This receptor was identified in a woman between 18 and 29 years old with acute COVID-19. The sample taken for sequencing was PBMCs or T cells enriched from blood (not recorded which). V usage is TRBV19 and J usage is TRBJ1-2; maybe TRBD1 (5 bases). The chain's CDR3 is CASRSIDRDLYGYTF. The CDR3 region has the DNA TGTGCCAGTAGGTCGATTGACAGAGACCTCTATGGCTACACCTTC.